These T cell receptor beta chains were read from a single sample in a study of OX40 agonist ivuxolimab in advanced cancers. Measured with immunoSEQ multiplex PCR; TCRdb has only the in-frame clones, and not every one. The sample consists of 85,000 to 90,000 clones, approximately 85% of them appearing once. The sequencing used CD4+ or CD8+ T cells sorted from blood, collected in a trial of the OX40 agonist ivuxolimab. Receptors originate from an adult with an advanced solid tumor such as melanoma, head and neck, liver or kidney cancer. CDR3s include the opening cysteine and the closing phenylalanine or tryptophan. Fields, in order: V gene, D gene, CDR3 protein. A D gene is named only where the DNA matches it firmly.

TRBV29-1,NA,CSVETGNYGYTF
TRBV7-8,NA,CASSPIGVPQSGNTIYF
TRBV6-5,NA,CASSFMDRINSPLHF
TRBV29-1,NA,CSGGGQDKGEQYF
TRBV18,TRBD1,CASSPQGGTDTQYF
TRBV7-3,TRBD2,CASSNSGNYNEQFF
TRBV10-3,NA,CAIAELEWVTEAFF
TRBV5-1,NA,CASSAQGATGELFF
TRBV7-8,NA,CASSLTGGQFTNEKLFF
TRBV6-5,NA,CATYPNLNTEAFF
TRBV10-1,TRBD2,CASRTSGDNEQFF
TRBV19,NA,CASKQARASNTGELFF
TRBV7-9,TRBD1,CASSRGDRQETQYF
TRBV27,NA,CASSSDGINNQPQHF
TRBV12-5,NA,CASGLVPYSTEAFF
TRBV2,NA,CASSERLDGETQYF
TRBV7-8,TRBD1,CASSLRTGGNQPQHF
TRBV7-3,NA,CASSLIGGNEQYF
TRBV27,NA,CASSSSTVHSEAFF
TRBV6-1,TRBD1,CASTRDRGDYEKLFF
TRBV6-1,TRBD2,CASSDPSAGGADTQYF
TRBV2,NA,CAGSTLQGSSGNTIYF
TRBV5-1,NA,CASSLASYRGEQYF
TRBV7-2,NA,CASSLVGGVAYEQYF
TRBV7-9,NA,CASSNIGRIGGYGYTF
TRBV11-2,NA,CASSFRGANVLTF
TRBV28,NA,CASSFTGRRTWGYTF
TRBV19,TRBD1,CATQRQGNDGYTF
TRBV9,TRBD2,CASSVAASGVYEQYF